This is a list of T cell receptor beta chains from one sample in a study of T cell responses to AZD1222 COVID-19 vaccine. Using immunoSEQ multiplex PCR, the repertoire was profiled, and TCRdb retains in-frame clones only, with some absent. The table lists approximately 61,000 clones, around 82% of them singletons. The material sequenced was peripheral blood, taken 28 days after the second AZD1222 dose. All receptors derive from an adult who received the AZD1222 COVID-19 vaccine. Each CDR3 is given with its conserved first and last residue. Fields, in order: J gene, D gene, clone size, V gene, CDR3 DNA, CDR3 protein. D genes are given only for firm matches. Size is omitted from some rows. Given values are once, few, many or a class for expanded clones.

TRBJ1-2	-	-	TRBV3-1/TRBV3-2	TGTGCCAGCAGCCAAGATGGGCTGGGCTACACCTTC	CASSQDGLGYTF
TRBJ2-1	TRBD2	-	TRBV27	TGTGCCAGCAGCCTGACTAGCGGGAGGGTCGAGTTCTTC	CASSLTSGRVEFF
TRBJ2-1	-	-	TRBV29-1	TGCAGCGTTGAGGGGCACCTTTACAATGAGCAGTTCTTC	CSVEGHLYNEQFF
TRBJ1-5	TRBD1	-	TRBV28	TGTGCCAGCAGTTTGTCCGGACAGGGTGGTCAGCCCCAGCATTTT	CASSLSGQGGQPQHF
TRBJ1-1	TRBD1	-	TRBV5-6	TGTGCCAGCAGCTTGCCGGGACAGGGGGCAAACACTGAAGCTTTCTTT	CASSLPGQGANTEAFF
TRBJ2-6	-	-	TRBV6-1	TGTGCCAGCAGTGAAGGCCCTGGGGCCAACGTCCTGACTTTC	CASSEGPGANVLTF
TRBJ2-5	-	-	TRBV7-2	TGTGCCAGCAGCCGGGGGATCGGGCCCGCCTTGGGGACCCAGTACTTC	CASSRGIGPALGTQYF
TRBJ1-1	-	-	TRBV7-2	TGTGCCAGCAGTCCCCTGGTCGGGGGCACTGAAGCTTTCTTT	CASSPLVGGTEAFF
TRBJ2-7	-	-	TRBV27	TGTGCCAGCAGTCTTTTAGTAATTTCCTACGAGCAGTACTTC	CASSLLVISYEQYF
TRBJ2-1	TRBD2	once	TRBV15	TGTGCCACCAGCATTCCCGGGGGGGAGCAGTTCTTC	CATSIPGGEQFF
TRBJ2-2	-	-	TRBV7-2	TGTGCCAGCAGCCCAATTACCGGGGAGCTGTTTTTT	CASSPITGELFF
TRBJ1-5	-	once	TRBV28	TGTGCCAGCAGTTTCTCTCAGCCCCAGCATTTT	CASSFSQPQHF
TRBJ1-3	TRBD1	-	TRBV7-2	TGTGCCAGCAGCCGTACCGGGACAGGGTCTGGAAACACCATATATTTT	CASSRTGTGSGNTIYF
TRBJ1-5	TRBD1	-	TRBV4-2	TGTGCCAGCAGCCAAGAACAGGGGGCGCGTCAGCCCCAGCATTTT	CASSQEQGARQPQHF
TRBJ2-1	TRBD2	-	TRBV7-9	TGTGCCAGCAGCTTTTCGAAGCTAGCGGGAGTATCGCGTAACAATGAGCAGTTCTTC	CASSFSKLAGVSRNNEQFF
TRBJ2-7	TRBD1	-	TRBV7-8	TGTGCCAGCAGCTTCGTTGGGGACAGGGGCGACGAGCAGTACTTC	CASSFVGDRGDEQYF
TRBJ2-7	TRBD2	-	TRBV27	TGTGCCAGCAGTTCGGGGGGGAACTACGAGCAGTACTTC	CASSSGGNYEQYF
TRBJ2-1	TRBD2	-	TRBV7-3	TGTGCCAGCAGCCCAATAGCGGGAGGCCTCTACAATGAGCAGTTCTTC	CASSPIAGGLYNEQFF
TRBJ1-5	-	once	TRBV12-3/TRBV12-4	TGTGCCAGCAGTTTTAGTGGGGATCAGCCCCAGCATTTT	CASSFSGDQPQHF
TRBJ1-2	-	-	TRBV5-4	TGTGCCAGCAGCCAAATAGGCCACATCTCGGGAGGCTACACCTTC	CASSQIGHISGGYTF
TRBJ2-5	-	-	TRBV7-6	TGTGCCAGCAGCCCCGGGACCCAAGAGACCCAGTACTTC	CASSPGTQETQYF
TRBJ1-4	-	few	TRBV2	TGTGCCAGCAGCCGAGGGCTGGGAGAAAAACTGTTTTTT	CASSRGLGEKLFF
TRBJ1-3	-	-	TRBV19	TGTGCCAGTAGTATAATGGGGACGGACTCTGGAAACACCATATATTTT	CASSIMGTDSGNTIYF
TRBJ2-1	-	-	TRBV6-2/TRBV6-3	TGTGCCAGCAGTTACTCCCTTTTGCAGAACTCCTACAATGAGCAGTTCTTC	CASSYSLLQNSYNEQFF
TRBJ2-3	TRBD2	-	TRBV5-1	TGCGCCAGCAGCTTGGGGGTAGCGGGGCTAAGCACAGATACGCAGTATTTT	CASSLGVAGLSTDTQYF
TRBJ2-4	-	few	TRBV6-2/TRBV6-3	TGTGCCAGCAGTTACTCGACGGTAGACATTCAGTACTTC	CASSYSTVDIQYF
TRBJ1-2	TRBD1	-	TRBV7-3	TGTGCCAGCAGCTTCGGGCAGGGGGGTGGCTACACCTTC	CASSFGQGGGYTF
TRBJ2-1	TRBD2	-	TRBV4-2	TGTGCCAGCAGCCAAGATCCGGGGGGTGAGCAGTTCTTC	CASSQDPGGEQFF
TRBJ1-1	TRBD1	-	TRBV19	TGTGCCAGTCGGGACAGGGTGAACACTGAAGCTTTCTTT	CASRDRVNTEAFF
TRBJ2-6	TRBD1	-	TRBV2	TGTGCCAGCAGTTACGCCGGGACAGGGGGGTCTGGGGCCAACGTCCTGACTTTC	CASSYAGTGGSGANVLTF
TRBJ1-1	TRBD1	-	TRBV9	TGTGCCAGCAGCAGACAGGGTCTAAGGGCTGAAGCTTTCTTT	CASSRQGLRAEAFF
TRBJ1-1	TRBD1	-	TRBV28	TGTGCCACATCCTACCCGGGACAGGGGGCGGGTAACACTGAAGCTTTCTTT	CATSYPGQGAGNTEAFF
TRBJ2-7	TRBD2	-	TRBV2	TGTGCCAGCAGTGAGTCGGGACTAGCGGGAGGGCCTGTTTACGAGCAGTACTTC	CASSESGLAGGPVYEQYF
TRBJ1-1	TRBD1	few	TRBV7-9	TGTGCCAGCAGCCGGGACAGGGGGATGAACACTGAAGCTTTCTTT	CASSRDRGMNTEAFF
TRBJ2-1	-	once	TRBV9	TGTGCCAGCAGCGTAGCAGGGGAGCCTTACAATGAGCAGTTCTTC	CASSVAGEPYNEQFF
TRBJ1-1	-	-	TRBV27	TGTGCCAGCAGACAGGGTCATGGTTTTCTCACTGAAGCTTTCTTT	CASRQGHGFLTEAFF
TRBJ2-7	-	-	TRBV14	TGTGCCAGCAGACCGATGGGGGTCTACGAGCAGTACTTC	CASRPMGVYEQYF
TRBJ2-1	-	-	TRBV11-3	TGTGCCAGCAGCTTAGGCTATTCCTCTAAGGATGAGCAGTTCTTC	CASSLGYSSKDEQFF
TRBJ2-7	-	-	TRBV9	TGTGCCAGCAGCTCGAGAGGGGGGGCGCTCGAGCAGTACTTC	CASSSRGGALEQYF
TRBJ2-7	-	once	TRBV28	TGTGCCAGCAGTTTTCTTTCAGGGGGGGTTCGTGGCGAGCAGTACTTC	CASSFLSGGVRGEQYF
TRBJ1-2	-	-	TRBV4-2	TGTGCCAGCAGCCAAGATAGGGGGGGACCTAATGGCTACACCTTC	CASSQDRGGPNGYTF
TRBJ2-7	TRBD2	-	TRBV6-2/TRBV6-3	TGTGCCAGCAGCCGAGGCCAGACTAGCGGGATTCCCGAGCAGTACTTC	CASSRGQTSGIPEQYF
TRBJ1-3	-	-	TRBV28	TGTGCCAGCAGAGATGTCAGTACTGGAAACACCATATATTTT	CASRDVSTGNTIYF
TRBJ2-7	TRBD2	-	TRBV6-6	TGTGCCAGCAGAAGACTAGCGGGAGGGTACGAGCAGTACTTC	CASRRLAGGYEQYF
TRBJ2-5	TRBD2	-	TRBV11-2	TGTGCCAGCAGCTTAAGTAAGAGACATACTAGCGGGACAGAGACCCAGTACTTC	CASSLSKRHTSGTETQYF
TRBJ2-2	-	few	TRBV5-1	TGCGCCAGCAGCTTGGGACAGAACACCGGGGAGCTGTTTTTT	CASSLGQNTGELFF
TRBJ2-3	TRBD2	-	TRBV2	TGTGCCAGCAAAAGCGGGGTGGGGGCAGATACGCAGTATTTT	CASKSGVGADTQYF
TRBJ1-1	TRBD1	-	TRBV28	TGTGCCAGCAGTCCGGCCCCGTCACAGGGGGCGCCGGCTGAAGCTTTCTTT	CASSPAPSQGAPAEAFF
TRBJ2-3	-	once	TRBV30	TGTGCCTGTAGCTTCGGGAGCACAGATACGCAGTATTTT	CACSFGSTDTQYF
TRBJ2-3	-	-	TRBV7-2	TGTGCCAGCAGCTTAGAGGTACGCAGCACAGATACGCAGTATTTT	CASSLEVRSTDTQYF
TRBJ2-7	-	-	TRBV5-5	TGTGCCAGCAGCCTCACCTACGAGCAGTACTTC	CASSLTYEQYF
TRBJ2-3	-	-	TRBV28	TGTGCCAGCAGTTTAAGCCGGCGCGGGGGCGTCCAGGGGGATACGCAGTATTTT	CASSLSRRGGVQGDTQYF
TRBJ2-1	-	-	TRBV30	TGTGCCTGGAGAGTGTATGGCGGGATCAATGAGCAGTTCTTC	CAWRVYGGINEQFF
TRBJ2-3	TRBD1	-	TRBV11-1	TGTGCCAGCAGCTTTGGGACAGGATACACAGATACGCAGTATTTT	CASSFGTGYTDTQYF
TRBJ2-6	-	-	TRBV5-1	TGCGCCAGCAGCTTAGAATCTGGGGCCAACGTCCTGACTTTC	CASSLESGANVLTF
TRBJ2-1	-	-	TRBV19	TGTGCCAGTAGGATACCGGACACGCGACGAGTCAATGAGCAGTTCTTC	CASRIPDTRRVNEQFF
TRBJ1-1	-	-	TRBV9	TGTGCCAGCAGCGTAGACCTGAACACTGAAGCTTTCTTT	CASSVDLNTEAFF
TRBJ1-1	-	-	TRBV19	TGTGCCAGTAGTACTCTTGCGGTGAACACTGAAGCTTTCTTT	CASSTLAVNTEAFF
TRBJ2-6	-	-	TRBV19	TGTGCCAGTAGTATTAGGCAGTTTGGTGCTGGGGCCAACGTCCTGACTTTC	CASSIRQFGAGANVLTF
TRBJ2-2	-	-	TRBV12-3/TRBV12-4	TGTGCCAGTTGGAACACCGGGGAGCTGTTTTTT	CASWNTGELFF